This T cell receptor (beta chain) was found in a study of Graves' ophthalmopathy and Graves' hyperthyroidism. Concerning this clonotype: Its antigen is currently unknown.

The study, taken as a whole, reports: A classifier, a 13-signature model, separated ophthalmopathy from stable hyperthyroidism with 85% to 90% sensitivity and approximately 80% specificity. Detection in blood was also observed for most expanded thyroid clonotypes above 0.001 frequency.

RNA served as the template for amplifying TCR beta CDR3 regions. Second-round multiplex PCR came after a first-round RT-PCR that employed HTBI primers. TCRdb reanalysed the multiplex PCR reads using MiXCR and keeps one entry per CDR3 protein. The sample includes about 1.1 million distinct CDR3 sequences, less than 45% of them seen just once. Among the exclusions were patients with other autoimmune diseases, uncontrolled infections, pregnancy or lactation. Diagnostic conclusions were grounded in clinical symptoms, serum thyroxine, TRAb, thyroid ultrasound and orbital computed tomography. The CDR3 extends over 13 amino acids. Looked up from germline, CDR1 is LGHNA and CDR2 is YSLEER. Trimming cost V 4 bases and J 7 bases, with 10 bases left between them.

This TCR was sampled from an adult man with Graves' hyperthyroidism. Input material: peripheral blood or thyroid tissue (not recorded which). The chain recombines TRBV4-3 with TRBJ2-2; D ambiguous. CDR3 residues: CASSPRRIGELFF. For the CDR3, the DNA is TGCGCCAGCAGCCCGAGAAGGATCGGGGAGCTGTTTTTT.